The T cell receptor beta chain under discussion was sequenced for a study of T cells after yellow fever vaccination. TCRdb recomputed calls from the 5' RACE reads with MiXCR, one row per CDR3 protein. The data hold 250,000 to 400,000 distinct CDR3 sequences, with over 4% observed a single time. This clonotype has ten or more counts. V lost 6 bases to trimming and J lost 2 bases, with 16 bases between them. The germline V gene has CDR1 DFQATT and CDR2 SNEGSKA (reference sequence). The CDR3 contains 14 residues. This rearrangement joins TRBV20-1 to TRBJ1-2; D may be TRBD1 (6 bases). This TCR was recovered from a young man who received the YFV17D yellow fever vaccine. The sequences come from PBMCs, collected 5 days after the yellow fever booster vaccination. The CDR3 protein is CSAREGGRNYGYTF. CDR3 coding DNA: TGCAGTGCCCGGGAGGGGGGTCGAAACTATGGCTACACCTTC.